This TCR beta chain derives from a study of T cell changes during pregnancy in multiple sclerosis. Data came from immunoSEQ multiplex PCR; TCRdb stores just in-frame clones and leaves some out. The repertoire holds 45,000 to 60,000 clones, approximately 90% seen once, with roughly 2% in the top ten. The CDR3 contains 14 residues. Trimming pared 6 bases from V and 4 bases from J, leaving 15 bases between. Per the germline V gene, CDR1 is MDHEN and CDR2 is SYDVKM. The sample in question was peripheral blood, obtained in the first trimester of pregnancy. The sequence derives from a female donor with multiple sclerosis, enrolled in a pregnancy study. The chain carries TRBV28 and TRBJ1-2; D remains unclear. CDR3: CASRPPGGSYGYTF. CDR3 nucleotides: TGTGCCAGCAGACCCCCGGGAGGAAGCTATGGCTACACCTTC.